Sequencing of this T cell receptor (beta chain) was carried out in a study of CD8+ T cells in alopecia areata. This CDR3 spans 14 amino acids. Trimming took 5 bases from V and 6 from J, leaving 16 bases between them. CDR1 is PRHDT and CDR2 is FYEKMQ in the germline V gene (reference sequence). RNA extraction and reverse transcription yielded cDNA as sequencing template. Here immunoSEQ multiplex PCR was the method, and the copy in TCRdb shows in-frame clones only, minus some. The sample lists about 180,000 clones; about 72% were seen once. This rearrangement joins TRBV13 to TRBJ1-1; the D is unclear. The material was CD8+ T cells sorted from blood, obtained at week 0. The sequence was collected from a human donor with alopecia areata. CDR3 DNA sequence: TGTGCCAGCAGCCGGCCCGGACGATCTGCTGAAGCTTTCTTT. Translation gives CASSRPGRSAEAFF.